These T cell receptor beta chains were read from a single sample in a study of T cell responses to AZD1222 COVID-19 vaccine. The table came from immunoSEQ multiplex PCR; TCRdb's copy has only in-frame clones and leaves some out. The table includes under 150,000 clones, around 90% detected once. The sequences come from peripheral blood, collected 28 days after the second AZD1222 dose. These receptors all come from an adult who received the AZD1222 COVID-19 vaccine. The conserved cysteine and the conserved F or W are not part of the CDR3 here.

J: TRBJ2-1; V: TRBV19; CDR3: ASSVHPREVNEQF
J: TRBJ1-1; V: TRBV6-2/TRBV6-3; CDR3: ASSRVRDTEAF
J: TRBJ1-2; V: TRBV4-1; CDR3: ASSQDLGQRMDYGYT
J: TRBJ1-3; V: TRBV6-5; CDR3: ASRAGTPGNTIY
J: TRBJ2-5; V: TRBV5-1; CDR3: ASSLAGTGLETQY
J: TRBJ2-6; V: TRBV7-9; CDR3: ASSWDAGANVLT
J: TRBJ2-5; V: TRBV30; CDR3: AWSVPSDPVVGETQY
J: TRBJ1-5; V: TRBV4-2; CDR3: ASSQRFYSNQPQH
J: TRBJ2-1; V: TRBV7-2; CDR3: ASSFASGQGANEQF
J: TRBJ2-7; V: TRBV2; CDR3: ASSDVTAGGYEQY
J: TRBJ1-2; V: TRBV7-9; CDR3: ASSPPGDTNYGYT
J: TRBJ1-3; V: TRBV3-1/TRBV3-2; CDR3: ASSQGGTGNTIY
J: TRBJ2-2; V: TRBV5-1; CDR3: ASSLDRNTGELF
J: TRBJ2-1; V: TRBV11-2; CDR3: ASSLNRLRHNEQF
J: TRBJ1-5; V: TRBV6-5; CDR3: ASSSLYQPQH
J: TRBJ2-7; V: TRBV11-3; CDR3: ASSLVAGDEQY
J: TRBJ1-1; V: TRBV3-1/TRBV3-2; CDR3: ASSQEGVTEAF
J: TRBJ2-5; V: TRBV6-5; CDR3: ASSYRFPDYQETQY